The entry below gives a single T cell receptor (beta chain) sequence along with its context. None of the participants with HIV were treated outside the United States. The assay, immunoSEQ v3.0, was run at survey level. Profiling relied on immunoSEQ multiplex PCR, and the TCRdb table lists in-frame clones only, not all of them. The sample shows tens of thousands of clones, 80% to 90% of them seen only once. Deletions cut 4 bases from V and 1 base from J, with 8 bases between. The germline CDR1 and CDR2 sequences are MNHNY and SVGAGI (reference sequence). CDR3 length: 15 residues. The sample belongs to a study of long-term antiretroviral therapy in people with HIV. At the level of the study: By about a decade, the earliest samples predate the 2015 immediate-ART recommendation.

Sequencing was performed on unsorted PBMCs, taken 0.2 years before starting antiretroviral therapy. The V gene is TRBV6-6, the J gene TRBJ2-6, with D hard to call. This receptor was identified in a young man with HIV. As DNA, the CDR3 is TGTGCCAGCAGTTTCGGTGGTTCTGGGGCCAACGTCCTGACTTTC. Its protein is CASSFGGSGANVLTF.